This T cell receptor beta chain was obtained from a study of blood T cell repertoires in COVID-19. Study overall: Samples of COVID-19 (acute and convalescent) were obtained from the United States, Italy and Spain. Sample material is recorded as cDNA or gDNA derived from T cells, B-cell-depleted T cells, or PBMCs.

In the original analysis: Nucleated cell counts were estimated from reference gene primer amplification. The assay was immunoSEQ multiplex PCR, and TCRdb's table has in-frame clones only and misses some. V and J calls plus clone size are reproduced from that table; the DNA served to infer D and trimming. The sample records 85,000 to 130,000 clones, 75% to 95% being singletons. This clone was observed once. The sequence derives from a human donor in a cohort sampled during active COVID-19. The sequencing sample was made of peripheral blood.

CDR3: CASRDRAYGYTF. The CDR3 DNA reads as TGTGCCTCAAGGGACAGGGCGTATGGCTACACCTTC. The chain combines TRBV30 with TRBJ1-2; 9 bases map to TRBD1. CDR3 length equals 12 residues. Germline loops: CDR1 GTSNPN, CDR2 SVGIG (reference sequence). V dropped 7 bases and J dropped 5; count of bases not matched to a gene: 5.